This T cell receptor beta chain was sequenced in a study of T-cell reconstitution after alpha-beta-depleted transplantation in children. The table lists this clonotype with a few counts. Trimming at V came to 0 bases and at J to 5 bases, leaving 9 bases not matched to a gene. The length of the CDR3 is 17 residues. Germline loops: CDR1 SGHKS, CDR2 YYEKEE (reference sequence). The TCRbeta library was prepared with unique molecular identifiers. TCRdb analysed the PCR reads with MiXCR anew, one entry per CDR3 protein. This sample has hundreds of thousands of distinct CDR3 sequences, with more than 9% found just once.

Sequencing was performed on PBMCs from the stem cell graft donor, taken from the stem cell graft. The source of this sequence is a human donor who donated a stem cell graft to a child with SCID. V and J are TRBV5-5 and TRBJ2-5, with TRBD1 matching over 11 bases. The CDR3 region is CASSLEWGQGVAETQYF. The DNA of the CDR3 is TGTGCCAGCAGCTTGGAATGGGGACAGGGGGTTGCGGAGACCCAGTACTTC.